This T cell receptor (beta chain) is drawn from a study of CD8 T cells in ankylosing spondylitis. Study-wide results and caveats: One TCR beta motif, made up of roughly 8 highly homologous variants, appeared characteristic of ankylosing spondylitis blood. Relatively rare in peripheral blood, disease-linked clones were also CD8+.

In its sample, this clonotype was seen many times. The antigen remains unidentified. Germline V gene data show CDR1 as LNHNV and CDR2 as YYDKDF (reference sequence). The CDR3 spans 14 residues. Between the trimmed V and J ends, which lost 5 bases and 4 bases, there was a span of 12 bases. Via MiXCR, TCRdb re-called the 5' RACE reads, giving one row per CDR3 protein. The sample records about 510,000 distinct CDR3 sequences, about 5.7% being singletons. The specimen was blood, either unsorted or a sorted T cell fraction (not recorded which). The origin of this receptor is a male donor with ankylosing spondylitis. This chain connects TRBV15 to TRBJ2-1, with D perhaps matching TRBD1 (6 bases). CDR3 nucleotides: TGTGCCACCAGCGTTGGGGACAATTACAATGAGCAGTTCTTC. Its protein is CATSVGDNYNEQFF.